The T cell receptor (beta chain) under discussion was sequenced for a study of shared clonotypes between healthy human individuals. Generated by immunoSEQ multiplex PCR, the TCRdb table keeps only in-frame clones and is missing some. The repertoire consists of about half a million clones, with about 84% occurring once and the leading ten covering 9.5% to 15%. Trimming shortened V by 1 base and J by 1 base, and 13 bases separated the two germline ends. This CDR3 spans 17 amino acids. The germline gives CDR1 SGHTA, CDR2 FQGNSA. The source is a woman between 40 and 50 years old in good health. Some clones in this sample may be carry-over from other donors' samples. Source material: PBMCs. The chain couples TRBV7-2 to TRBJ2-2; tentative D call: TRBD2 (6 bases). The CDR3, as DNA: TGTGCCAGCAGCTTAGGGCGGGGACTCCAGAACACCGGGGAGCTGTTTTTT. Translation gives CASSLGRGLQNTGELFF. Full variable domain (remainder filled in from reference TRBV7-2 and TRBJ2-2): GAGVSQSPSNKVTEKGKDVELRCDPISGHTALYWYRQSLGQGLEFLIYFQGNSAPDKSGLPSDRFSAERTGGSVSTLTIQRTQQEDSAVYLCASSLGRGLQNTGELFFGEGSRLTVL.